The source of this TCR beta chain is a study of blood T cell repertoires in COVID-19. Study at large: Sites across the United States, Italy and Spain contributed samples from acute and convalescent COVID-19.

Data came from immunoSEQ multiplex PCR; TCRdb stores just in-frame clones and leaves some out. The table records around 270,000 clones, approximately 86% of them present only once. V was shortened by 6 bases and J by 3 bases, with 5 bases between the two germline ends. The CDR3 extends over 12 amino acids. Germline-derived CDR1 and CDR2 are SNHLY and FYNNEI. This clone was seen more than once but under ten times. This receptor was taken from a man aged 25 to 45 with active or convalescent COVID-19. Sequencing was done on a sample of peripheral blood. This sequence joins TRBV2 and TRBJ2-2; D gene uncertain. CDR3: CASRVDTGELFF. DNA for the CDR3: TGTGCCAGCAGGGTAGACACCGGGGAGCTGTTTTTT.